A selection of T cell receptor beta chains follows, all from one sample in a study of T-cell reconstitution after alpha-beta-depleted transplantation in children. TCRdb itself ran the PCR reads through MiXCR, one entry per CDR3 protein. The sample lists fewer than 750,000 distinct CDR3 sequences, roughly 27% occurring once. The specimen comprised PBMCs, sampled before TCRalphabeta/CD19-depleted stem cell transplant. These receptors all stem from a boy under two years old with Wiskott-Aldrich syndrome, due to receive a stem cell transplant. CDR3s include the opening cysteine and the closing phenylalanine or tryptophan. A D gene is named only where the DNA matches it firmly. A clone size is listed for some rows: how often the clone was seen (once, few, many), or a class if it is expanded.

V: TRBV5-1
D: -
J: TRBJ2-1
size: -
DNA: TGCGCCAGCAGCTATTCGAGGGATTTCGGCTACAATGAGCAGTTCTTC
CDR3: CASSYSRDFGYNEQFF

V: TRBV29-1
D: TRBD1
J: TRBJ2-7
size: -
DNA: TGCAGCGCTTGGGACAGGGGAAGGTACGAGCAGTACTTC
CDR3: CSAWDRGRYEQYF

V: TRBV5-1
D: TRBD2
J: TRBJ2-2
size: -
DNA: TGCGCCAGCAGCAGATTGGGAGGGGCCGGGGAGCTGTTTTTT
CDR3: CASSRLGGAGELFF

V: TRBV15
D: -
J: TRBJ1-6
size: few
DNA: TGTGCCACCAGCAGAGAGAGGGTCTCACCCCTCCACTTT
CDR3: CATSRERVSPLHF

V: TRBV20-1
D: -
J: TRBJ1-1
size: -
DNA: TGCAGTGCTAGCTATCCGGGGAAGACCACTGAAGCTTTCTTT
CDR3: CSASYPGKTTEAFF

V: TRBV29-1
D: -
J: TRBJ2-1
size: -
DNA: TGCAGCGTTATCTCGCAGAAGCGTTACAATGAGCAGTTCTTC
CDR3: CSVISQKRYNEQFF

V: TRBV25-1
D: -
J: TRBJ2-5
size: -
DNA: TGTGCCAGCAGTGAGCGGGGACCAGAGACCCAGTACTTC
CDR3: CASSERGPETQYF

V: TRBV20-1
D: TRBD1
J: TRBJ1-3
size: -
DNA: TGCAGTACCACAGGGGAGGGAAACACCATATATTTT
CDR3: CSTTGEGNTIYF

V: TRBV20-1
D: -
J: TRBJ1-1
size: few
DNA: TGCAGTGCTAGACGGACAGAGAACACTGAAGCTTTCTTT
CDR3: CSARRTENTEAFF

V: TRBV5-1
D: TRBD2
J: TRBJ2-1
size: -
DNA: TGCGCCAGCAGCTTGGGGCTAGCGGGGCCTATAGAGCAGTTCTTC
CDR3: CASSLGLAGPIEQFF

V: TRBV20-1
D: TRBD1
J: TRBJ2-4
size: -
DNA: TGCAGTGCTGACGGACAGGTAGCCAAAAACATTCAGTACTTC
CDR3: CSADGQVAKNIQYF

V: TRBV5-1
D: TRBD2
J: TRBJ2-7
size: few
DNA: TGCGCCAGCAGCTCCTCGCCTAGCGGGTCCTACGAGCAGTACTTC
CDR3: CASSSSPSGSYEQYF

V: TRBV20-1
D: TRBD2
J: TRBJ2-1
size: -
DNA: TGCAGTGCCCGAGTCCGGGCTAGCGGGAGGGCTCAGTACAATGAGCAGTTCTTC
CDR3: CSARVRASGRAQYNEQFF

V: TRBV5-5
D: -
J: TRBJ1-3
size: -
DNA: TGTGCCAGCAGCTTGGTGCCTTTCGGAAACACCATATATTTT
CDR3: CASSLVPFGNTIYF

V: TRBV5-1
D: TRBD2
J: TRBJ2-1
size: -
DNA: TGCGCCAGCAGTCCGACTAGCGGAAACTACAATGAGCAGTTCTTC
CDR3: CASSPTSGNYNEQFF

V: TRBV5-1
D: TRBD1
J: TRBJ2-7
size: -
DNA: TGCGCCAGCAGCTCGGGACAGTCCAGGTACGGCTACTACGAGCAGTACTTC
CDR3: CASSSGQSRYGYYEQYF

V: TRBV28
D: -
J: TRBJ2-1
size: -
DNA: TGTGCCAGCACCACCAGGGAAGAGCAGTTCTTC
CDR3: CASTTREEQFF

V: TRBV5-1
D: -
J: TRBJ2-7
size: -
DNA: TGCGCCAGCAGCTTGGGCCTCAGGACTTGGGAGCAGTACTTC
CDR3: CASSLGLRTWEQYF

V: TRBV12-3/TRBV12-4
D: -
J: TRBJ1-4
size: -
DNA: TGTGCCAGCGGATCTAGGGAGATGGGTGAAAAACTGTTTTTT
CDR3: CASGSREMGEKLFF

V: TRBV20-1
D: -
J: TRBJ1-4
size: -
DNA: TGCAGTGCTAGTGTGCAGGGCGAAAAACTGTTTTTT
CDR3: CSASVQGEKLFF

V: TRBV19
D: -
J: TRBJ2-1
size: -
DNA: TGTGCCAGTAGTATAGGTTCCCCGTCCTACAATGAGCAGTTCTTC
CDR3: CASSIGSPSYNEQFF

V: TRBV18
D: -
J: TRBJ2-1
size: -
DNA: TGTGCCAGCTCCGAATGGGCGGGCAGTGAGCAGTTCTTC
CDR3: CASSEWAGSEQFF

V: TRBV5-1
D: -
J: TRBJ2-5
size: -
DNA: TGCGCCAGCAGCACCCACGTCTGGGGGAGTGAAGAGACCCAGTACTTC
CDR3: CASSTHVWGSEETQYF

V: TRBV20-1
D: TRBD2
J: TRBJ2-1
size: -
DNA: TGCAGTATACTAGCGGGAGTCGGGGATGAGCAGTTCTTC
CDR3: CSILAGVGDEQFF

V: TRBV6-2/TRBV6-3
D: -
J: TRBJ2-5
size: -
DNA: TGTGCCAGCACTGACAGGACCCTGTACCAAGAGACCCAGTACTTC
CDR3: CASTDRTLYQETQYF

V: TRBV12-3/TRBV12-4
D: TRBD2
J: TRBJ2-3
size: few
DNA: TGTGCCAGCAGTGGGGGGGACTACAGAACTAGCACAGATACGCAGTATTTT
CDR3: CASSGGDYRTSTDTQYF

V: TRBV13
D: -
J: TRBJ2-5
size: -
DNA: TGTGCCAGCAGCTTCCGGTCGGGCCAAGAGACCCAGTACTTC
CDR3: CASSFRSGQETQYF

V: TRBV2
D: TRBD1
J: TRBJ1-5
size: few
DNA: TGTGCCAGCAGGGGAACAGGGGTCGGGGAGCCCCAGCATTTT
CDR3: CASRGTGVGEPQHF

V: TRBV11-2
D: -
J: TRBJ2-3
size: -
DNA: TGTGCCAGCAGCTTCAGGAAGGCCGGGATCGTCACAGATACGCAGTATTTT
CDR3: CASSFRKAGIVTDTQYF

V: TRBV20-1
D: TRBD1
J: TRBJ1-1
size: -
DNA: TGCAGTGCTAGAGCGGCAGGGGGCAACACTGAAGCTTTCTTT
CDR3: CSARAAGGNTEAFF

V: TRBV7-8
D: TRBD2
J: TRBJ2-1
size: -
DNA: TGTGCCAGCAGCCCCCGGAGGGCTAGCGGAGTCAATGAGCAGTTCTTC
CDR3: CASSPRRASGVNEQFF

V: TRBV11-2
D: -
J: TRBJ2-6
size: few
DNA: TGTGCCAGCAGCAAGCTAAGACAGACACCCTCTGGGGCCAACGTCCTGACTTTC
CDR3: CASSKLRQTPSGANVLTF

V: TRBV20-1
D: -
J: TRBJ2-2
size: few
DNA: TGCAGTGCTAGATCGGTGGTCGGGGAGCTGTTTTTT
CDR3: CSARSVVGELFF